Described below is a single T cell receptor (beta chain) sequence and its context. The antigen remains unidentified. This sample stems from a study of cytomegalovirus exposure and HLA in healthy donors. Findings and limits, study-wide: Most CMV-associated TCR beta chains appeared HLA-restricted in a later analysis. Later on, a genetic analysis was performed. It linked a missense variant in DCLRE1C with V- and J-gene trimming of TCR beta. As immune exposure information, only CMV serostatus was available.

PCR involved 60 Vbeta and 13 Jbeta primers. Sequencing was performed with immunoSEQ multiplex PCR; in TCRdb, only in-frame clones are kept and a portion is missing. The sample lists 150,000 to 200,000 clones, approximately 84% occurring once. Sequencing was done on a sample of PBMCs. This sequence was found in a girl aged 5-17 years in good health and CMV-seropositive.

The CDR3 spells CARDSDPRLFNEKLFF. The CDR3 coding sequence is TGTGCCAGGGACTCAGACCCTAGGTTATTTAATGAAAAACTGTTTTTT. The chain recombines TRBV21-1 with TRBJ1-4. TRBV21-1 is given as a pseudogene. The CDR3 runs to 16 residues.